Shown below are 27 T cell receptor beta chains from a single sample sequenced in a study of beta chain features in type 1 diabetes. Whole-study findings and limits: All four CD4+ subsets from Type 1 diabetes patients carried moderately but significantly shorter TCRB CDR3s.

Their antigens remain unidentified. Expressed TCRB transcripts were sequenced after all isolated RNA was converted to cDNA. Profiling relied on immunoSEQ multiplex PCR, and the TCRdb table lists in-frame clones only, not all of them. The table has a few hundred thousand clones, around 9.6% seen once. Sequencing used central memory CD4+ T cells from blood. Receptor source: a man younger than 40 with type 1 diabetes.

CDR3 residues: CASSPAPDRDEKLFF. The CDR3 DNA reads as TGTGCCAGCAGTCCAGCCCCGGACAGGGATGAAAAACTGTTTTTT. V usage is TRBV28 and J usage is TRBJ1-4; 8 bases agree with TRBD1. The V gene's germline CDR1 is MDHEN and CDR2 SYDVKM. J was trimmed by 6 bases and V by 5 bases; bases with no gene match: 8. This CDR3 is built from 15 residues.

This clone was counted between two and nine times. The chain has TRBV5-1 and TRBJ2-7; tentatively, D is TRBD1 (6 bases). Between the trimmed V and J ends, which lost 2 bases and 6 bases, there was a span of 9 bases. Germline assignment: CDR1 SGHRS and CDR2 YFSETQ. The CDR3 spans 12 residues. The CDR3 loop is CASSFGQLEQYF. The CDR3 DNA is TGCGCCAGCAGCTTCGGACAGCTCGAGCAGTACTTC.

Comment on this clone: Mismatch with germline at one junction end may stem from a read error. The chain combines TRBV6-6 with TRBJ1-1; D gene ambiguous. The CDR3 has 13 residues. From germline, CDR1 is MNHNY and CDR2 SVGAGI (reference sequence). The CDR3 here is CASRGSLNTEAFF. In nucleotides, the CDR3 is TGCGCCAGCAGAGGCAGTTTGAACACTGAAGCTTTCTTT.

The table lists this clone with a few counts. The CDR3 nucleotides are TGTGCCAGCTCTCGAGGGTCCTCTCTTGGAAACACCATATATTTT. Amino acid sequence: CASSRGSSLGNTIYF. The chain couples TRBV18 to TRBJ1-3; D gene uncertain. There are 15 residues in the CDR3. Trimming took 6 bases from V and 3 from J, leaving 15 bases between them. In germline, CDR1 is KGHSH, CDR2 LQKENI.

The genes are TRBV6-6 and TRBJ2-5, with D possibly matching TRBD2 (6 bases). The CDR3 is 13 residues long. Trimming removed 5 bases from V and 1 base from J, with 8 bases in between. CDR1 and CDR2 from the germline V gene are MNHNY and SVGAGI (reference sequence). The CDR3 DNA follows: TGTGCCAGCAGTGGACTACCCCAAGAGACCCAGTACTTC. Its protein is CASSGLPQETQYF.

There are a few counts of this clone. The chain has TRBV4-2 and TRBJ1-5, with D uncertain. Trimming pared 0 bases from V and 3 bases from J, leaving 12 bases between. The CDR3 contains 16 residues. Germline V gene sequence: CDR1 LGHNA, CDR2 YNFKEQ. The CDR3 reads CASSQDWAKDNQPQHF. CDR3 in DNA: TGTGCCAGCAGCCAAGATTGGGCAAAGGACAATCAGCCCCAGCATTTT.

Written as DNA, the CDR3 is TGTGCCAGCAGTGTCGGGACAGGGGGTTACGAGCAGTACTTC. Residues: CASSVGTGGYEQYF. The chain carries TRBV6-5 and TRBJ2-7; the match to TRBD1 covers 11 bases. CDR1 MNHEY and CDR2 SVGAGI come from the germline V gene. J gave up 4 bases and V 5 bases, and 4 bases lay outside the gene matches. This CDR3 contains 14 residues.

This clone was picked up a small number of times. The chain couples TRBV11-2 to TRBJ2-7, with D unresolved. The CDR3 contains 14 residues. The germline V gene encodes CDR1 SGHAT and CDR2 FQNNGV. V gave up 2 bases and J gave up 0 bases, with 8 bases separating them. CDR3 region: CASSLTRPSYEQYF. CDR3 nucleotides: TGTGCCAGCAGCTTAACCAGACCCTCCTACGAGCAGTACTTC.

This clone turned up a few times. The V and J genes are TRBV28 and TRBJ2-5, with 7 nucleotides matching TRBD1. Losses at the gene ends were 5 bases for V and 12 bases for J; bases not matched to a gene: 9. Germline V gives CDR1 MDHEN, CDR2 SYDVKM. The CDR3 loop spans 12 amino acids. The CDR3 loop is CASSGTVNREYF. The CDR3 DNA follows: TGTGCCAGCAGTGGGACAGTAAACCGGGAGTACTTC.

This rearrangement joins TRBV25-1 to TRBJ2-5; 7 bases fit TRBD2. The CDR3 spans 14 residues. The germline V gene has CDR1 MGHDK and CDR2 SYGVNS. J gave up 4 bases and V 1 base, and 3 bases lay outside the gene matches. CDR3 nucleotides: TGTGCCAGCAGTGAATTAGGCGGGAGAGAGACCCAGTACTTC. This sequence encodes CASSELGGRETQYF.

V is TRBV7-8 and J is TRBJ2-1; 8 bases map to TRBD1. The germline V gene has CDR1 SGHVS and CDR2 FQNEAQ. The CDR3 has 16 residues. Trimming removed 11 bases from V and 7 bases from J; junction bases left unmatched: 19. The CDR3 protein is CAGLTEQGAMLNEQFF. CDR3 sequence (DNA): TGTGCCGGCCTAACGGAGCAGGGGGCTATGCTAAATGAGCAGTTCTTC.

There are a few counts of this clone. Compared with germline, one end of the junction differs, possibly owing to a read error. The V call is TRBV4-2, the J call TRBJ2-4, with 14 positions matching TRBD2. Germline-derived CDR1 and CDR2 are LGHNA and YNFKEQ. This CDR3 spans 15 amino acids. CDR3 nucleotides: TGTGCCAGCAGCTCATACACGACTAGCGGGAGGGGCGGGGGCTTC. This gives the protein CASSSYTTSGRGGGF.

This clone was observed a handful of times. CDR3 residues: CASSSPLSASSYNEQFF. The CDR3 nucleotides read TGTGCCAGCAGCTCTCCCCTTAGCGCGAGCTCCTACAATGAGCAGTTCTTC. This sequence joins TRBV9 and TRBJ2-1; a possible D gene is TRBD2 (5 bases). The V end was cut by 4 bases, the J end by 0 bases, with 17 bases between. The germline gives CDR1 SGDLS, CDR2 YYNGEE. The CDR3 is made up of 17 amino acids.

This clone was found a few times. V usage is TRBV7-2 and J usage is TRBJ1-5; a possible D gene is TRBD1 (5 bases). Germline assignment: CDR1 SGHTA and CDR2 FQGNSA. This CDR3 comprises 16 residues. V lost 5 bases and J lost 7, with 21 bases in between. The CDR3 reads CASSHDARDVGQPQHF. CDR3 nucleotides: TGTGCCAGCAGCCACGATGCCAGGGACGTCGGACAGCCCCAGCATTTT.

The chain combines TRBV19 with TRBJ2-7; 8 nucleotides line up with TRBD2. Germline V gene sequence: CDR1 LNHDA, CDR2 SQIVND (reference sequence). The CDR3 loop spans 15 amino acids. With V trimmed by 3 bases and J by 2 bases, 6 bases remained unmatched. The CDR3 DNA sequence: TGTGCCAGTAGTATTCAAGCGGGAGCCCCCTACGAGCAGTACTTC. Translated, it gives CASSIQAGAPYEQYF.

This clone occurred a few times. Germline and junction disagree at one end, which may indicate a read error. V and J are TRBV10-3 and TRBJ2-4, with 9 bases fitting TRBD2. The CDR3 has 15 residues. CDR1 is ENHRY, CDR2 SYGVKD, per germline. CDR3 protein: CASSSSGVAKNIQYF. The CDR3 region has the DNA TGTGCCAGCAGTTCTAGCGGGGTAGCCAAAAACATTCAGTACTTC.

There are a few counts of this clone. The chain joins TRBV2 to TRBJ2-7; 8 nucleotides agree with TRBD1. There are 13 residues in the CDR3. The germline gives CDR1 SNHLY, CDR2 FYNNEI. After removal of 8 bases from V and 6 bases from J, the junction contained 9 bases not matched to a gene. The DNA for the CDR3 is TGTGCCAGCCACCGGACAGGGACTGGCGAGCAGTACTTC. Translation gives CASHRTGTGEQYF.

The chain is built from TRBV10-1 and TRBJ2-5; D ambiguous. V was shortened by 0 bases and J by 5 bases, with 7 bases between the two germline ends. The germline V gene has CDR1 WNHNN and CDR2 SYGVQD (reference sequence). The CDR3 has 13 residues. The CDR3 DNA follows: TGCGCCAGCAGTGAGTCGACGGGTGAGACCCAGTACTTC. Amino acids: CASSESTGETQYF.

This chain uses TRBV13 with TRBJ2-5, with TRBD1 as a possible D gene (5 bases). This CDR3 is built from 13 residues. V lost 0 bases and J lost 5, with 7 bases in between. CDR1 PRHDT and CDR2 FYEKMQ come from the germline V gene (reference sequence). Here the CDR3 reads CASSLGGAETQYF. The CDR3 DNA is TGTGCCAGCAGCTTAGGTGGGGCGGAGACCCAGTACTTC.

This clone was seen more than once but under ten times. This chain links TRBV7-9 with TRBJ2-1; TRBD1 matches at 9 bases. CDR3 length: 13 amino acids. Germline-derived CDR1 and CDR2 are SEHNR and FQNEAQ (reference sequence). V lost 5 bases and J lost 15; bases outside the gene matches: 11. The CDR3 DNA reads TGTGCCAGCAGCCAAACCGGGACAGGGAGACGGTTCTTC. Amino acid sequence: CASSQTGTGRRFF. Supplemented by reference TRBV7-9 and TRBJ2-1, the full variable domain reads DTGVSQNPRHKITKRGQNVTFRCDPISEHNRLYWYRQTLGQGPEFLTYFQNEAQLEKSRLLSDRFSAERPKGSFSTLEIQRTEQGDSAMYLCASSQTGTGRRFFGPGTRLTVL.

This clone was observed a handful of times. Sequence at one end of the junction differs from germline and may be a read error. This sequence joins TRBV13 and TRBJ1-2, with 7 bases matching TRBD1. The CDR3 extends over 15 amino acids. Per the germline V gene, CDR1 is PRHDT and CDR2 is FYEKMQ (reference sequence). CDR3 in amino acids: CASSQEPRGDYGYTF. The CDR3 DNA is TGCGCCAGCAGCCAAGAACCCAGGGGGGACTATGGCTACACCTTC.

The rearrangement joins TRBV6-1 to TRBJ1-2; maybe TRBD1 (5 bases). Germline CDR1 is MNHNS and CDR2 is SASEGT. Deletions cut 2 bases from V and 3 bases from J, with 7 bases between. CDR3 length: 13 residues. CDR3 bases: TGTGCCAGCAGTGAACAGACAGACTATGGCTACACCTTC. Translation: CASSEQTDYGYTF.

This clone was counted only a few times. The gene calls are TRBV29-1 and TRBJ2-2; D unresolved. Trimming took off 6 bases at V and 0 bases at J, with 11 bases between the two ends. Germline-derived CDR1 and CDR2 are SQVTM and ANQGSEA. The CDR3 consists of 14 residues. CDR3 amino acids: CSVGTNTNTGELFF. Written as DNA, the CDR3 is TGCAGCGTCGGTACTAATACGAACACCGGGGAGCTGTTTTTT.

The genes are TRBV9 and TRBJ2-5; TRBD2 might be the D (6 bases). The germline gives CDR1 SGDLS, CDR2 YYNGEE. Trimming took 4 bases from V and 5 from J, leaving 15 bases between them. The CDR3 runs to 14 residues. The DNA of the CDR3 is TGTGCCAGCAGCCACTGGGGGGAACGGGAGACCCAGTACTTC. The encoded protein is CASSHWGERETQYF.

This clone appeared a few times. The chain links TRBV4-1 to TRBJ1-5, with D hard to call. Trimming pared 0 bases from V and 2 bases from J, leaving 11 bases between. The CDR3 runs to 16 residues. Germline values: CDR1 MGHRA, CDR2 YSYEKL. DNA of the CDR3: TGCGCCAGCAGCCAAGAAGGGAGTGGGGGCAATCAGCCCCAGCATTTT. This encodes CASSQEGSGGNQPQHF.

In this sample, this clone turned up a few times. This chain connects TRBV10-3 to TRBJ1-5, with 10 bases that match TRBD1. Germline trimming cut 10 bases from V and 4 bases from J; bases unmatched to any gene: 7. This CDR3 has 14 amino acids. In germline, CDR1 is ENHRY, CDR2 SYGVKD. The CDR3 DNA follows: TGTGCCACAGGGACAGGGGAAATGAATCAGCCCCAGCATTTT. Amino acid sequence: CATGTGEMNQPQHF.

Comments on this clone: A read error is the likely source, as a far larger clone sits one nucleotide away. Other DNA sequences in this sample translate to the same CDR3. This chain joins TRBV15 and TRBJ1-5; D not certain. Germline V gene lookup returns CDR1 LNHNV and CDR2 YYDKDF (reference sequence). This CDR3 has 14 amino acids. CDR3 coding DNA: TGTGCCACCAGCAACGGTGGGAATTTCAAGCCGCAGCATTTT. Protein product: CATSNGGNFKPQHF.